The 30 T cell receptor beta chains presented below share a single source sample, sequenced in a study of cytomegalovirus exposure and HLA in healthy donors (TCRdb year 2017). Receptors were amplified or captured by the immunoSEQ multiplex PCR assay. A mixture of 60 forward primers for TCR Vbeta segments and 13 reverse primers for TCR Jbeta segments was used in the multiplex PCR. Sourced from immuneACCESS, this table was stored by TCRdb with only in-frame sequences that have V and J called. A share of the clones is absent; for the studies checked, an unresolved V gene accounts for under half, and the remainder has no known explanation. Within this sample are fewer than 150,000 clones, with 76% of them counted one time only. 3.5% to 4% of the sample is taken by the ten largest. Sequenced material: PBMCs. The receptors were sampled from a man younger than 30 in good health and CMV-seronegative.

V gene TRBV4-2 combines with J gene TRBJ2-1; 7 bases are a match to TRBD1. The CDR3 is 15 residues long. The J segment lost 4 bases and the V segment lost 5 bases, leaving 8 bases of the junction unmatched. Per the germline V gene, CDR1 is LGHNA and CDR2 is YNFKEQ. CDR3 region: CASSSPQGEYNEQFF. In DNA, the CDR3 is TGTGCCAGCAGCAGCCCCCAGGGGGAGTACAATGAGCAGTTCTTC.

This clone came up once. The rearrangement links TRBV19 to TRBJ2-7, with 8 positions matching TRBD2. Germline trimming cut 3 bases from V and 2 bases from J; bases unmatched to any gene: 3. CDR3 length equals 14 residues. Germline V gene data show CDR1 as LNHDA and CDR2 as SQIVND (reference sequence). In DNA form, the CDR3 reads TGTGCCAGTAGTATTCGGGAGGGGGCCTACGAGCAGTACTTC. It encodes CASSIREGAYEQYF.

The chain links TRBV6-1 to TRBJ2-1; D unresolved. Germline loops: CDR1 MNHNS, CDR2 SASEGT. With 0 bases removed from V and 4 bases from J, the gap between germline ends came to 7 bases. The CDR3 length is 14 residues. In nucleotides, the CDR3 is TGTGCCAGCAGTGAAGCGAGCGAGTACAATGAGCAGTTCTTC. It is translated as CASSEASEYNEQFF.

The chain has TRBV10-1 and TRBJ2-2; 7 bases line up with TRBD1. The J call may not be correct, given that the DNA end is closer to TRBJ1-3. CDR1 and CDR2 from the germline V gene are WNHNN and SYGVQD (reference sequence). The CDR3 length is 14 residues. The CDR3 DNA follows: TGCGCCAGCAGTGGGGACAGCTCTGGAAACACCATATATTTT. It specifies CASSGDSSGNTIYF.

The genes are TRBV30 and TRBJ2-7; 12 bases fit TRBD2. Trimming removed 2 bases from V and 4 bases from J; junction bases left unmatched: 3. Looked up from germline, CDR1 is GTSNPN and CDR2 is SVGIG (reference sequence). The CDR3 runs to 14 residues. This CDR3 is CAWSLLAGGYEQYF. For the CDR3, the DNA is TGTGCCTGGAGTTTACTAGCGGGGGGATACGAGCAGTACTTC. The whole variable domain, filled in from reference TRBV30 and TRBJ2-7, reads SQTIHQWPATLVQPVGSPLSLECTVEGTSNPNLYWYRQAAGRGLQLLFYSVGIGQISSEVPQNLSASRPQDRQFILSSKKLLLSDSGFYLCAWSLLAGGYEQYFGPGTRLTVT.

V and J are TRBV4-1 and TRBJ2-1; TRBD1 matches at 8 bases. The germline gives CDR1 MGHRA, CDR2 YSYEKL. The junction had 8 bases not matched to a gene; V was cut back by 1 base and J by 3 bases. This CDR3 has 17 amino acids. In DNA form, the CDR3 reads TGCGCCAGCAGCCAAGCGGGACAGGTGAATTTCTACAATGAGCAGTTCTTC. Amino acids: CASSQAGQVNFYNEQFF.

The J gene is TRBJ2-5, the V gene TRBV6-5; possible D gene TRBD2, 6 bases. The CDR3 runs 12 residues. V lost 8 bases and J 7 bases, leaving 14 bases between the germline ends. CDR1 MNHEY and CDR2 SVGAGI come from the germline V gene. The CDR3 spells CASGRGRGTQYF. CDR3 nucleotides: TGTGCCAGCGGTCGGGGGAGAGGGACCCAGTACTTC.

The chain uses TRBV29-1 and TRBJ2-2, with D tentatively TRBD2 (7 bases). This CDR3 is built from 14 residues. Between the trimmed V and J ends, which lost 6 bases and 4 bases, there was a span of 15 bases. CDR1 and CDR2 from the germline V gene are SQVTM and ANQGSEA. Here the CDR3 reads CSVQGQRGTGELFF. CDR3 nucleotides: TGCAGCGTCCAGGGGCAGCGGGGCACCGGGGAGCTGTTTTTT.

The rearrangement links TRBV28 to TRBJ1-6; no clear D gene. The CDR3 is 13 residues long. Per germline, CDR1 MDHEN and CDR2 SYDVKM. Trimming left V 11 bases short and J 13 bases short, with 21 bases between. The CDR3 DNA reads as TGTGCCGCCAAGAGCCGGCATAAAGCGCCCCTCCACTTT. Protein: CAAKSRHKAPLHF.

The chain has TRBV5-1 and TRBJ1-1, with a weak D call TRBD1 (6 bases). The V end was cut by 4 bases, the J end by 1 base, with 8 bases between. This CDR3 contains 13 residues. Germline CDR1 reads SGHRS; CDR2 reads YFSETQ. The CDR3 spells CASSPRGNTEAFF. In DNA form, the CDR3 reads TGCGCCAGCAGCCCCAGGGGGAACACTGAAGCTTTCTTT.

The V and J genes are TRBV7-3 and TRBJ2-7; 9 bases are a match to TRBD1. CDR1 is SGHTA, CDR2 FQGTGA, per germline. The CDR3 spans 14 residues. V dropped 4 bases and J dropped 6; count of bases not matched to a gene: 7. Here the CDR3 reads CASSSPGQGSEQYF. The CDR3 DNA follows: TGTGCCAGCAGCTCCCCGGGACAGGGCTCCGAGCAGTACTTC.

This rearrangement joins TRBV7-2 to TRBJ2-7; 7 nucleotides align to TRBD2. Germline trimming cut 1 base from V and 0 bases from J; bases unmatched to any gene: 6. Germline V gene data show CDR1 as SGHTA and CDR2 as FQGNSA. The CDR3 contains 16 residues. CDR3: CASSLGGGVNSYEQYF. The CDR3 DNA reads TGTGCCAGCAGCTTAGGTGGGGGGGTCAACTCCTACGAGCAGTACTTC.

This chain connects TRBV6-1 to TRBJ2-5; D is uncertain. The DNA end favors TRBJ2-7, so the J call may be wrong. Per the germline V gene, CDR1 is MNHNS and CDR2 is SASEGT. The CDR3 covers 15 residues. The CDR3 DNA follows: TGTGCCAGCAGTGAATTACCTGGAACCCACTACGAGCAGTACTTC. Protein product: CASSELPGTHYEQYF.

V is TRBV28 and J is TRBJ2-1, with a weak D call TRBD1 (6 bases). The germline gives CDR1 MDHEN, CDR2 SYDVKM. Between the trimmed V and J ends, which lost 7 bases and 7 bases, there was a span of 14 bases. This CDR3 has 13 residues. The CDR3 DNA follows: TGTGCCAGCAAGGGGGAGCCTCCAAATGAGCAGTTCTTC. The encoded protein is CASKGEPPNEQFF.

This chain links TRBV5-6 with TRBJ1-1; 11 nucleotides match TRBD1. Germline CDR1 reads SGHDT; CDR2 reads YYEEEE. The CDR3 length is 16 residues. V lost 4 bases, J lost 6 bases, and 11 bases stayed unmatched. Written as DNA, the CDR3 is TGTGCCAGCAGCGTCGGACAGGGGGCCGGGGTCTCTGAAGCTTTCTTT. Translating it yields CASSVGQGAGVSEAFF.

The chain recombines TRBV5-5 with TRBJ2-3; no clear D. This CDR3 is built from 12 residues. CDR1 SGHKS and CDR2 YYEKEE come from the germline V gene (reference sequence). V was pared by 0 bases and J by 6 bases, with 5 bases between. The CDR3 DNA is TGTGCCAGCAGCTTGGTCCTTGATACGCAGTATTTT. This encodes CASSLVLDTQYF.

This clone was observed a few times. A read error may account for a junction end that differs from germline. The chain uses TRBV7-2 and TRBJ2-1; maybe TRBD2 (5 bases). CDR1 and CDR2 from the germline V gene are SGHTA and FQGNSA. This CDR3 contains 14 residues. The chain's CDR3 is CASSPPGVDKEQFF. The CDR3 DNA sequence: TGTGCCAGCAGCCCCCCCGGGGTAGACAAGGAGCAGTTCTTC. Looking up the rest from reference TRBV7-2 and TRBJ2-1 gives the full variable domain: GAGVSQSPSNKVTEKGKDVELRCDPISGHTALYWYRQSLGQGLEFLIYFQGNSAPDKSGLPSDRFSAERTGGSVSTLTIQRTQQEDSAVYLCASSPPGVDKEQFFGPGTRLTVL.

The CDR3 DNA is TGTGCCAGCAGACAATTTCATGGCGGGAGGGATTTGCACACCGGGGAGCTGTTTTTT. It is translated as CASRQFHGGRDLHTGELFF. The chain employs TRBV27 and TRBJ2-2, with 9 positions matching TRBD2. V shed 6 bases and J 3 bases; nucleotides not matched to a gene: 17. The CDR3 has 19 residues. Germline V gives CDR1 MNHEY, CDR2 SMNVEV (reference sequence).

The rearrangement uses TRBV11-2 and TRBJ1-1, with 7 bases aligning to TRBD1. The germline gives CDR1 SGHAT, CDR2 FQNNGV. Trimming cost V 1 base and J 4 bases; bases outside gene matches: 3. The CDR3 spans 14 residues. CDR3: CASSLGQGVTEAFF. The CDR3 nucleotides are TGTGCCAGCAGCTTAGGACAGGGAGTCACTGAAGCTTTCTTT. Complete variable domain (other parts from reference TRBV11-2 and TRBJ1-1): EAGVAQSPRYKIIEKRQSVAFWCNPISGHATLYWYQQILGQGPKLLIQFQNNGVVDDSQLPKDRFSAERLKGVDSTLKIQPAKLEDSAVYLCASSLGQGVTEAFFGQGTRLTVV.

The chain uses TRBV28 and TRBJ1-2, with a tentative D call TRBD1 (5 bases). CDR1 and CDR2 from the germline V gene are MDHEN and SYDVKM. V was trimmed by 5 bases and J by 4 bases, leaving 14 bases between them. The CDR3 contains 14 residues. CDR3 protein: CASSPSLDSYGYTF. For the CDR3, the DNA is TGTGCCAGCAGTCCATCGCTAGACAGCTATGGCTACACCTTC.

The rearrangement joins TRBV27 to TRBJ2-5; tentatively, D is TRBD2 (6 bases). V gave up 6 bases and J gave up 11 bases, with 19 bases separating them. The CDR3 has 13 residues. CDR1 is MNHEY, CDR2 SMNVEV, per germline (reference sequence). The CDR3 protein is CASSLNGGLEQYF. The CDR3 DNA follows: TGTGCCAGCAGCCTTAATGGGGGGTTGGAGCAGTACTTC.

The V gene is TRBV6-5, the J gene TRBJ1-1; D gene unclear. From germline, CDR1 is MNHEY and CDR2 SVGAGI. Trimming left V 4 bases short and J 2 bases short, with 11 bases between. The CDR3 contains 14 residues. The CDR3 DNA reads as TGTGCCAGCAGTTCCATCACACCCAACACTGAAGCTTTCTTT. This translates into CASSSITPNTEAFF.

This clone was detected a few times. The V call is TRBV27, the J call TRBJ2-5; D call uncertain. The assigned J gene may be wrong: the sequence end matches TRBJ2-7 better. From germline, CDR1 is MNHEY and CDR2 SMNVEV (reference sequence). CDR3 length equals 15 residues. CDR3 nucleotides: TGTGCCAGCAGTTTAGCTCCTAGTCCCGTCTACGAGCAGTACTTC. It specifies CASSLAPSPVYEQYF.

The table lists this clone with a few counts. The chain recombines TRBV30 with TRBJ2-7; 11 bases are shared with TRBD2. V shed 3 bases, J shed 7 bases, and the junction held 8 bases outside the gene matches. Germline V gives CDR1 GTSNPN, CDR2 SVGIG (reference sequence). The CDR3 is made up of 14 amino acids. CDR3 in amino acids: CAWRTSGAMREQYF. For the CDR3, the DNA is TGTGCCTGGAGGACTAGCGGGGCTATGAGGGAGCAGTACTTC. The full variable domain, with the rest looked up from reference TRBV30 and TRBJ2-7, is SQTIHQWPATLVQPVGSPLSLECTVEGTSNPNLYWYRQAAGRGLQLLFYSVGIGQISSEVPQNLSASRPQDRQFILSSKKLLLSDSGFYLCAWRTSGAMREQYFGPGTRLTVT.

V is TRBV30 and J is TRBJ1-4; tentatively, D is TRBD1 (5 bases). CDR1 is GTSNPN and CDR2 is SVGIG in the germline V gene (reference sequence). Trimming cost V 2 bases and J 8 bases, with 9 bases left between them. The CDR3 runs to 12 residues. Here the CDR3 reads CAWSYRGEKLFF. CDR3 sequence (DNA): TGTGCCTGGAGTTATAGGGGAGAAAAACTGTTTTTT.

This clone has only one observation. V and J are TRBV19 and TRBJ2-7; perhaps TRBD1 as D (5 bases). V was trimmed by 5 bases and J by 3 bases, leaving 14 bases between them. The CDR3 has 14 amino acids. Germline V gene sequence: CDR1 LNHDA, CDR2 SQIVND (reference sequence). This CDR3 is CASSAGWQGYEQYF. The CDR3 DNA follows: TGTGCCAGTAGTGCAGGGTGGCAGGGCTACGAGCAGTACTTC.

The table lists this clone with a few counts. The chain has TRBV5-1 and TRBJ2-5, with TRBD1 identical over 10 bases. The J call may be in error: the DNA end matches TRBJ2-7 better. The length of the CDR3 is 14 residues. Germline assignment: CDR1 SGHRS and CDR2 YFSETQ. The CDR3, as DNA: TGCGCCAGCAGCTCGACAGGGGGCGCGAACGAGCAGTACTTC. Translating it yields CASSSTGGANEQYF.

The chain carries TRBV5-8 and TRBJ1-5; D is unclear. CDR3 size: 13 residues. V was clipped by 0 bases and J by 6 bases, with 7 bases between them. The germline V gene has CDR1 SGHTS and CDR2 YDEGEE. CDR3 in DNA: TGTGCCAGCAGCTTGGCCAGTGGTCAGCCCCAGCATTTT. Protein product: CASSLASGQPQHF.

The chain carries TRBV10-1 and TRBJ1-2; TRBD1 might be the D (5 bases). Trimming shortened V by 0 bases and J by 9 bases, and 11 bases separated the two germline ends. Germline V CDR1 and CDR2: WNHNN, SYGVQD (reference sequence). This CDR3 region has 13 residues. As DNA, the CDR3 is TGCGCCAGCAGTGAGTCGACGGCAGGGCGCTACACCTTC. Translated, it gives CASSESTAGRYTF.

V gene TRBV11-3 combines with J gene TRBJ2-1; 8 positions agree with TRBD1. CDR3 length: 15 residues. Germline assignment: CDR1 SGHNT and CDR2 YENEEA. With V trimmed by 6 bases and J by 4 bases, 8 bases remained unmatched. CDR3 sequence (DNA): TGTGCCAGCAGTTTCACCGGGACAGGTTACAATGAGCAGTTCTTC. Its translation is CASSFTGTGYNEQFF.